This passage covers 2 T cell receptor beta chains from one sample sequenced in a study of STAT5B mutations in CD4+ large granular lymphocyte leukemia. Generated by immunoSEQ multiplex PCR, the TCRdb table keeps only in-frame clones and is missing some. The sample yields just under 35,000 clones, 68% seen once. Sequenced sample: CD4+ T cells from blood buffy coats. Every receptor here comes from a human donor in good health.

This clone was detected only once. The J gene is TRBJ2-5, the V gene TRBV15, with 9 bases matching TRBD2. The CDR3 has 14 residues. After removal of 6 bases from V and 5 bases from J, the junction contained 7 bases not matched to a gene. Germline assignment: CDR1 LNHNV and CDR2 YYDKDF (reference sequence). The DNA of the CDR3 is TGTGCCACCAGTCAGCGGGGGGCAAGGGAGACCCAGTACTTC. Translation: CATSQRGARETQYF.

The chain carries TRBV27 and TRBJ1-4; D call uncertain. The CDR3 covers 15 residues. The germline V and J ends were trimmed by 3 bases and 8 bases, with 16 bases remaining between them. The germline gives CDR1 MNHEY, CDR2 SMNVEV (reference sequence). The CDR3 reads CASSFGPLSREKLFF. In nucleotides, the CDR3 is TGTGCCAGCAGTTTTGGGCCCCTTTCCAGGGAAAAACTGTTTTTT. The variable domain in full, completed from reference TRBV27 and TRBJ1-4, reads EAQVTQNPRYLITVTGKKLTVTCSQNMNHEYMSWYRQDPGLGLRQIYYSMNVEVTDKGDVPEGYKVSRKEKRNFPLILESPSPNQTSLYFCASSFGPLSREKLFFGSGTQLSVL.